This T cell receptor beta chain was identified during a study of cytomegalovirus exposure and HLA in healthy donors. Background on the study: Earlier, 110 million or so unique TCR beta sequences were recovered from approximately 180 million T cells by an analysis. Whole-study results and caveats: Overall, 164 TCR beta chains were annotated as cytomegalovirus-associated. With DRB1 most and HLA-C fewest, TCR association rates differed between HLA loci in a later analysis.

The length of the CDR3 is 13 residues. V trimming: 3 bases; J trimming: 7 bases; junction bases outside the gene matches: 3. CDR1 and CDR2 from the germline V gene are GTSNPN and SVGIG (reference sequence). About this clone itself: Antigen specificity is unknown.

PCR amplification relied on 60 Vbeta primers (plus 13 Jbeta primers). Generated by immunoSEQ multiplex PCR, the TCRdb table keeps only in-frame clones and is missing some. The sample lists a few hundred thousand clones; approximately 79% were seen once. The sequenced sample was PBMCs. The chain has TRBV30 and TRBJ1-2; 12 bases agree with TRBD1. The sequence derives from a girl aged 2-10 years in good health and CMV-seronegative. CDR3 in amino acids: CAWRGTGGFGYTF. DNA for the CDR3: TGTGCCTGGAGGGGGACAGGGGGCTTTGGCTACACCTTC.